This T cell receptor (beta chain) comes out of a study of Ad26.COV2.S vaccination and SARS-CoV-2 variants. Broader study findings: While placebo recipients had lower spike-specific TCR breadth, vaccine recipients had more. Total T cell responses, in the TCR breadth and depth analyses, may have been underestimated.

Produced via immunoSEQ multiplex PCR; TCRdb's table is partial and in-frame only. The table includes 180,000 or so clones, roughly nine tenths detected once. This CDR3 contains 12 residues. CDR1 and CDR2 (germline): MGHRA, YSYEKL. Trimming cost V 3 bases and J 2 bases, with 4 bases left between them. A word on this clone: The target antigen is unknown.

This clonotype originated in a human donor who had recovered from COVID-19. The V and J genes are TRBV4-1 and TRBJ2-5; D is undetermined. The sample consisted of peripheral blood, taken after recovery from COVID-19. CDR3 in amino acids: CASSQAQETQYF. The CDR3 DNA sequence: TGCGCCAGCAGCCAGGCTCAAGAGACCCAGTACTTC.